In its sample, the clone carrying this T cell receptor (beta chain) was seen many times. No antigen is known for it. Each diagnosis was grounded in clinical symptoms, serum thyroxine and TRAb, thyroid ultrasound, and orbital computed tomography. These data come from a study of T cells in Graves' hyperthyroidism and ophthalmopathy. General study findings and limits: Ophthalmopathy was identified by the model a median roughly 6.5 months ahead of onset.

RNA transcripts provided the source from which TCR beta CDR3 regions were amplified. Using the HTBI primer set, a first-round RT-PCR was run on the TCR CDR3. TCRdb re-derived calls from the multiplex PCR reads in MiXCR, one entry per CDR3 protein. The profile shows about 130,000 distinct CDR3 sequences, 22% of them singletons. Germline V CDR1 and CDR2: MNHEY, SVGEGT. The CDR3 has 15 residues. The trim removed 6 bases at V and 7 bases at J, leaving 11 bases unmatched. The chain is built from TRBV6-2 or TRBV6-3 and TRBJ2-1; 8 bases match TRBD2. The specimen was blood. This receptor was taken from a woman in her 50s with Graves' hyperthyroidism that later progressed to Graves' ophthalmopathy. This CDR3 is CASSPLRGEGNEQFF. In nucleotides, the CDR3 is TGTGCCAGCAGCCCCCTGCGGGGGGAGGGTAATGAGCAGTTCTTC.